The clone carrying this TCR beta chain was observed many times. The antigen remains unidentified. The data stem from a study of CD8 T cells in ankylosing spondylitis. The study, taken as a whole, reports: Matched ankylosing spondylitis synovial fluid reportedly contained a significantly enriched population of disease-linked clones.

TCRdb reprocessed the 5' RACE reads with MiXCR, giving one entry per CDR3 protein. The sample includes some 17,000 distinct CDR3 sequences, under 8.5% of them seen just once. Germline loops: CDR1 SGHDT, CDR2 YYEEEE. The V end was cut by 4 bases, the J end by 7 bases, with 22 bases between. The CDR3 covers 16 residues. This clonotype was obtained from a male donor with ankylosing spondylitis or in good health (not recorded which). Sequenced material: blood. V is TRBV5-6 and J is TRBJ2-3; D is possibly TRBD1 (5 bases). The CDR3 is CASSPEVGRTTHTQYF. CDR3 DNA: TGTGCCAGCAGCCCCGAGGTCGGCAGGACAACTCATACGCAGTATTTT.